This TCR beta chain was profiled in a study of identical twins. Regarding the study as a whole: Invariant MAIT and iNKT cells are populations that could partly confound zero-insertion analyses.

A universal primer binding site was introduced by template switching. The final cDNA contained unique molecular identifiers. TCRdb re-derived calls from the 5' RACE reads in MiXCR, one entry per CDR3 protein. This table holds under 300,000 distinct CDR3 sequences, more than 12% found once. This clonotype was recorded many times. What it recognizes is unknown. This CDR3 spans 12 amino acids. V was trimmed by 3 bases and J by 2 bases, leaving 5 bases between them. CDR1 KGHSH and CDR2 LQKENI come from the germline V gene. The V and J genes are TRBV18 and TRBJ2-7; D is unresolved. Material: memory (CD45RO+) T cells sorted from blood. This clonotype was obtained from a woman aged 18-29 years in good health. This CDR3 is CASSPQTYEQYF. CDR3 DNA: TGTGCCAGCTCACCGCAAACCTACGAGCAGTACTTC.